This T cell receptor (beta chain) was sequenced for a study of blood T cell repertoires in COVID-19. Study-level background: Samples taken during acute and convalescent COVID-19 were collected in the United States, Italy and Spain. Sources were T cells, B-cell-depleted T cells, or PBMCs; the material itself was cDNA or gDNA.

The CDR3 is made up of 16 amino acids. Germline V gene lookup returns CDR1 SGHTA and CDR2 FQGNSA. Losses at the gene ends were 4 bases for V and 4 bases for J; bases not matched to a gene: 13. In the original analysis: Amplified reference gene primers provided the basis for estimating nucleated cell counts. TCRdb's table, derived via immunoSEQ multiplex PCR, lists solely in-frame clones and lacks some. V and J calls and clone size are copied from that table; D and trimming were computed from the DNA. The table lists more than 70,000 clones, roughly 80% of them singletons. This sequence joins TRBV7-2 and TRBJ2-7, with 7 bases matching TRBD1. The receptor comes from a human donor in a cohort sampled during active COVID-19. Material for sequencing was peripheral blood. DNA of the CDR3: TGTGCCAGCAGCTCCCTCCCGGGCAGGGGGTATTACGAGCAGTACTTC. It specifies CASSSLPGRGYYEQYF.